This T cell receptor (beta chain) was captured in a study of OX40 agonist ivuxolimab in advanced cancers. Looking at the study overall: The dose-escalation group included hepatocellular carcinoma, melanoma, renal cell carcinoma and head and neck cancer. General study results and limits: Low clonal expansion, among the lowest seen, marked partial responders at 0.1-3.0 mg/kg.

This clone was observed a single time. Its specificity is not known. This table comes from immunoSEQ multiplex PCR, and its TCRdb copy is limited to in-frame clones, with some not included. Among 25,000 to 30,000 clones listed, around 84% were seen once. The V and J ends lost 5 bases and 5 bases respectively, with 14 bases between them. This CDR3 contains 13 residues. The germline CDR1 and CDR2 sequences are SGHRS and YFSETQ. The receptor's source is an adult with an advanced solid tumor such as melanoma, head and neck, liver or kidney cancer. The chain uses TRBV5-1 and TRBJ2-7; D might be TRBD1 or TRBD2, each matching 5 bases. The material was CD4+ or CD8+ T cells sorted from blood, obtained in a trial of the OX40 agonist ivuxolimab. CDR3 residues: CASRGERWDEQYF. The CDR3 DNA reads TGCGCCAGCAGAGGGGAGCGGTGGGACGAGCAGTACTTC.